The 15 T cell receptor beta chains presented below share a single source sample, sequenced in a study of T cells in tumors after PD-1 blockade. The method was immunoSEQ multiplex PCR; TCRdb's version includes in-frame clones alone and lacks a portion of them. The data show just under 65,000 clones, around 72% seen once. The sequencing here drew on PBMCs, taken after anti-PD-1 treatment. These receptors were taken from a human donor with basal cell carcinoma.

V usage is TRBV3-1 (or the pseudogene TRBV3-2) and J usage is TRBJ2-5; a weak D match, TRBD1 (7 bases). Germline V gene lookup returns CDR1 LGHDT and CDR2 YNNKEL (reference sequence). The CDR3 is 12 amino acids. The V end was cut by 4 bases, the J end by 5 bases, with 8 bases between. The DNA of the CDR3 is TGTGCCAGCAGCCCAGGGGGGGAGACCCAGTACTTC. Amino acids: CASSPGGETQYF.

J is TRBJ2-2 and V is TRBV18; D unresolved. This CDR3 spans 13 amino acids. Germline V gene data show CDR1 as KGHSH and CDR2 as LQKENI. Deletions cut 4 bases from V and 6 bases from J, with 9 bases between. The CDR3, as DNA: TGTGCCAGCTCACAGAAAGCCCCCGGGGAGCTGTTTTTT. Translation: CASSQKAPGELFF.

In DNA, the CDR3 is TGTGCCAGCAGTGAAGCGCGATTTTGGGGACACGGGTACGGGGAGCTGTTTTTT. It specifies CASSEARFWGHGYGELFF. The chain carries TRBV6-1 and TRBJ2-2; tentatively, D is TRBD1 (6 bases). The ends were cut back, 0 bases at V and 7 bases at J, with 21 bases in the middle. CDR3 length: 18 amino acids. Per the germline V gene, CDR1 is MNHNS and CDR2 is SASEGT.

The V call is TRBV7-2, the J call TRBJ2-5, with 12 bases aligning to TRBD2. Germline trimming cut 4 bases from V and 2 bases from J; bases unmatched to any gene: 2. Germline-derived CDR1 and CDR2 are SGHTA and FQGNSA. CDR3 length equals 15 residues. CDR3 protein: CASSSSGGAQETQYF. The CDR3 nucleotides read TGTGCCAGCAGCTCTAGCGGGGGGGCACAAGAGACCCAGTACTTC.

The CDR3 spells CASIAGTGYSQPQHF. The CDR3, as DNA: TGTGCCAGTATAGCCGGGACAGGGTATAGTCAGCCCCAGCATTTT. The chain couples TRBV19 to TRBJ1-5, with 9 nucleotides matching TRBD1. The V segment lost 7 bases and the J segment 6 bases; nucleotides outside the gene matches: 10. Germline V gives CDR1 LNHDA, CDR2 SQIVND (reference sequence). The CDR3 sequence is 15 residues long.

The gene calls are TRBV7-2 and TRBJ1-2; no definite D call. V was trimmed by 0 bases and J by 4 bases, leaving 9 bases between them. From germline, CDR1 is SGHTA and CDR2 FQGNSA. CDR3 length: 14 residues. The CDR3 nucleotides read TGTGCCAGCAGCTTAGCGTCGGGCCTCTATGGCTACACCTTC. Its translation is CASSLASGLYGYTF.

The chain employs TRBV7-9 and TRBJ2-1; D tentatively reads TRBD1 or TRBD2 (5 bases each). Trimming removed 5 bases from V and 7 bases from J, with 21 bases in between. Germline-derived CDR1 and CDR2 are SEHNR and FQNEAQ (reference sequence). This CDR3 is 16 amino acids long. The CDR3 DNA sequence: TGTGCCAGCAGCACCCGGGACGGATCCTTAAGAAATGAGCAGTTCTTC. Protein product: CASSTRDGSLRNEQFF.

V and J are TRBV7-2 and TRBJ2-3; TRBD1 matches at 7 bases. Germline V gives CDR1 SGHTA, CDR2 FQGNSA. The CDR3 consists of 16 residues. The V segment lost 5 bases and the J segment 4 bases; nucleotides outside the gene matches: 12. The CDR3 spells CASSTPFEGGPDTQYF. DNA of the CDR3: TGTGCCAGCAGCACCCCCTTCGAAGGGGGCCCAGATACGCAGTATTTT.

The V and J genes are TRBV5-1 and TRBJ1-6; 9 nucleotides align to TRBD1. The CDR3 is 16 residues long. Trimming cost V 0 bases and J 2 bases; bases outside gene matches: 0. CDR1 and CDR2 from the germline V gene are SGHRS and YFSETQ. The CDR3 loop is CASSLGQGAYNSPLHF. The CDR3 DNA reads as TGCGCCAGCAGCTTGGGACAGGGGGCCTATAATTCACCCCTCCACTTT.

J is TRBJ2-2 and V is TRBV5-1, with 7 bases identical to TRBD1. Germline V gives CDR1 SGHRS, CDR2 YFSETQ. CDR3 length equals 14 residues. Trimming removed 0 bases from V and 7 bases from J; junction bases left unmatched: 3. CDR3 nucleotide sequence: TGCGCCAGCAGCTTGGGGGACAGCGGCGGGGAGCTGTTTTTT. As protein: CASSLGDSGGELFF. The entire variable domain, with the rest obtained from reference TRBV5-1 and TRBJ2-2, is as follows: KAGVTQTPRYLIKTRGQQVTLSCSPISGHRSVSWYQQTPGQGLQFLFEYFSETQRNKGNFPGRFSGRQFSNSRSEMNVSTLELGDSALYLCASSLGDSGGELFFGEGSRLTVL.

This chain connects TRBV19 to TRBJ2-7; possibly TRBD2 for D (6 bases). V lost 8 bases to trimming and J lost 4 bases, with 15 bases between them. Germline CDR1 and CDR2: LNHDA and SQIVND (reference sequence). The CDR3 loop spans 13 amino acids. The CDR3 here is CASRLRGRYEQYF. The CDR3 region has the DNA TGTGCCAGTCGACTTAGAGGGAGGTACGAGCAGTACTTC.

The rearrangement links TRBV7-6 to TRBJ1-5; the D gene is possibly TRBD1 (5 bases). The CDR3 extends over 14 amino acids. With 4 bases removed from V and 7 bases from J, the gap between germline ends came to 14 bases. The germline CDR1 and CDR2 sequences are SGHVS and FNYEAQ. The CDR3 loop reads CASSSGTLGQPQHF. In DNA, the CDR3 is TGTGCCAGCAGCTCCGGGACCCTCGGACAGCCCCAGCATTTT.

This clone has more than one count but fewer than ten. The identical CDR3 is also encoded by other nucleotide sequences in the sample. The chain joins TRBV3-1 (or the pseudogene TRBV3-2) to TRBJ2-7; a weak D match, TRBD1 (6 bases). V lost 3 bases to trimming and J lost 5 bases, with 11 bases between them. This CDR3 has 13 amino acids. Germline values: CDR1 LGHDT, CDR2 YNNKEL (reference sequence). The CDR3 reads CASSHSGANEQYF. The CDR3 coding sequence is TGTGCCAGCAGCCATTCAGGGGCGAACGAGCAGTACTTC.

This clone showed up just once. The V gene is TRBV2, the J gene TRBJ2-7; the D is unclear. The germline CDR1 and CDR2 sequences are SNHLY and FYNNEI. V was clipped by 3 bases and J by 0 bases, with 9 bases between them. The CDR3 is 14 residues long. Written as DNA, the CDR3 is TGTGCCAGCAGTGAGGCCCGCCTCTCCTACGAGCAGTACTTC. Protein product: CASSEARLSYEQYF.

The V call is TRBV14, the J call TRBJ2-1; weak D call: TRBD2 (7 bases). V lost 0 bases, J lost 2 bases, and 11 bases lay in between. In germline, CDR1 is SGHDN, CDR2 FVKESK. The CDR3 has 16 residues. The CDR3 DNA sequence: TGTGCCAGCAGCCAAGAAGGGGGGGCGGCCTACAATGAGCAGTTCTTC. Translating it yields CASSQEGGAAYNEQFF.